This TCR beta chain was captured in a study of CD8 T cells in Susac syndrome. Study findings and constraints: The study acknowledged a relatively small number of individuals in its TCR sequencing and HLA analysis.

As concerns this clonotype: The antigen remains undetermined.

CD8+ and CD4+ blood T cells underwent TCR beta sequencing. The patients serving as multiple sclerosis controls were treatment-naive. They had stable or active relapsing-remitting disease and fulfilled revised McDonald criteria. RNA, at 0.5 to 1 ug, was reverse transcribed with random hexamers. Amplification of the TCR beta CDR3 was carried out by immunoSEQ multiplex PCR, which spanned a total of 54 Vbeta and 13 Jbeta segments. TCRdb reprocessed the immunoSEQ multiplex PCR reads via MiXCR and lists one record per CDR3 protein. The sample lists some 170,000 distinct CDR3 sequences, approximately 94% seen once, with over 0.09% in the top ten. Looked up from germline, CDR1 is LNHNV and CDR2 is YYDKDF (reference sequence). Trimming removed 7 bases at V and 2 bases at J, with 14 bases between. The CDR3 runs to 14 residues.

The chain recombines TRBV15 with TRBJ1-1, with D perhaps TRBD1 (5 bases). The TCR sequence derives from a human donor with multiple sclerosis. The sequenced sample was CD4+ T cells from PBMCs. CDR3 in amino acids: CATIEGSGNTEAFF. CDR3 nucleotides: TGTGCCACCATCGAGGGGTCAGGTAACACTGAAGCTTTCTTT.